This is a list of T cell receptor beta chains from one sample in a study of beta chain features in type 1 diabetes. The method was immunoSEQ multiplex PCR; TCRdb's version includes in-frame clones alone and lacks a portion of them. Among 300,000 to 400,000 clones, 11% were seen once, and the ten largest hold 0.015%. Sequencing input: naive CD4+ T cells from blood. These receptors were obtained from a woman in her thirties in good health. CDR3s include the opening cysteine and the closing phenylalanine or tryptophan. D genes are given only for firm matches. Size tells how often a clone was seen (once, few, many) or the class of an expanded clone, and some rows leave it out.

d_gene: .; j_gene: TRBJ2-5; abundance: .; v_gene: TRBV19; CDR3nt: TGTGCCAGTAGTATCACACAAGAGACCCAGTACTTC; CDR3aa: CASSITQETQYF
d_gene: TRBD1; j_gene: TRBJ2-1; abundance: few; v_gene: TRBV5-6; CDR3nt: TGTGCCAGCAGCTTGGAAGGGACAGGGAGCTACAATGAGCAGTTCTTC; CDR3aa: CASSLEGTGSYNEQFF
d_gene: TRBD2; j_gene: TRBJ2-2; abundance: .; v_gene: TRBV9; CDR3nt: TGTGCCAGCAGCAACCTAGCGGGAGGGCCAGGCGGGGAGCTGTTTTTT; CDR3aa: CASSNLAGGPGGELFF
d_gene: TRBD1; j_gene: TRBJ2-7; abundance: few; v_gene: TRBV5-1; CDR3nt: TGCGCCAGCAGCGCCGGACAGGGTGGGTACGAGCAGTACTTC; CDR3aa: CASSAGQGGYEQYF
d_gene: TRBD1; j_gene: TRBJ2-5; abundance: .; v_gene: TRBV25-1; CDR3nt: TGTGCCACCTCACGACAGGGGGCGGGGGAGGGGACCCAGTACTTC; CDR3aa: CATSRQGAGEGTQYF
d_gene: .; j_gene: TRBJ1-5; abundance: .; v_gene: TRBV7-2; CDR3nt: TGTGCCAGCAGCTCCCCAGGTCCAAATCAGCCCCAGCATTTT; CDR3aa: CASSSPGPNQPQHF
d_gene: TRBD1; j_gene: TRBJ2-1; abundance: .; v_gene: TRBV19; CDR3nt: TGTGCCAGTAGTCCCGGGACAGCCTACAATGAGCAGTTCTTC; CDR3aa: CASSPGTAYNEQFF
d_gene: .; j_gene: TRBJ2-5; abundance: few; v_gene: TRBV30; CDR3nt: TGTGCCTGGAGCCTCGGGGTAGGGGAGACCCAGTACTTC; CDR3aa: CAWSLGVGETQYF
d_gene: .; j_gene: TRBJ1-5; abundance: few; v_gene: TRBV30; CDR3nt: TGTGCCTGGAGTACGGGTATCAATCAGCCCCAGCATTTT; CDR3aa: CAWSTGINQPQHF
d_gene: TRBD2; j_gene: TRBJ2-3; abundance: .; v_gene: TRBV5-4; CDR3nt: TGTGCCAGCAGCCCTGGGACTAGCTCTTCCACAGATACGCAGTATTTT; CDR3aa: CASSPGTSSSTDTQYF
d_gene: TRBD1; j_gene: TRBJ1-4; abundance: .; v_gene: TRBV27; CDR3nt: TGTGCCAGCAGTGCCGGACAGGCAACTAATGAAAAACTGTTTTTT; CDR3aa: CASSAGQATNEKLFF
d_gene: TRBD2; j_gene: TRBJ2-1; abundance: .; v_gene: TRBV11-2; CDR3nt: TGTGCCAGCAGCGCGATAGCGGGAGGGCGCAATGAGCAGTTCTTC; CDR3aa: CASSAIAGGRNEQFF
d_gene: .; j_gene: TRBJ2-7; abundance: few; v_gene: TRBV18; CDR3nt: TGTGCCAGCTCAGATCCGGCCTACGAGCAGTACTTC; CDR3aa: CASSDPAYEQYF
d_gene: .; j_gene: TRBJ1-2; abundance: .; v_gene: TRBV28; CDR3nt: TGTGCCAGCCGCATACAGGGTGACGGCTACACCTTC; CDR3aa: CASRIQGDGYTF
d_gene: TRBD2; j_gene: TRBJ2-3; abundance: .; v_gene: TRBV29-1; CDR3nt: TGCAGCGTTGTTATAGCGGGAAGGCCAGCTACGCAGTATTTT; CDR3aa: CSVVIAGRPATQYF
d_gene: .; j_gene: TRBJ2-5; abundance: few; v_gene: TRBV15; CDR3nt: TGTGCCACCAGCAAGGACACCGTGTACCAAGAGACCCAGTACTTC; CDR3aa: CATSKDTVYQETQYF
d_gene: .; j_gene: TRBJ2-1; abundance: .; v_gene: TRBV11-2; CDR3nt: TGTGCCAGCAGCTTAGTTAGTACCTACAATGAGCAGTTCTTC; CDR3aa: CASSLVSTYNEQFF
d_gene: TRBD2; j_gene: TRBJ2-2; abundance: few; v_gene: TRBV5-1; CDR3nt: TGCGCCAGCAGCTTCGGGACTAGCGGGACCGGGGAGCTGTTTTTT; CDR3aa: CASSFGTSGTGELFF
d_gene: TRBD2; j_gene: TRBJ2-5; abundance: .; v_gene: TRBV7-7; CDR3nt: TGTGCTAGCAGCTTGTCCGGGGGGGAGACCCAGTACTTC; CDR3aa: CASSLSGGETQYF
d_gene: TRBD1; j_gene: TRBJ1-1; abundance: .; v_gene: TRBV6-1; CDR3nt: TGTGCCAGCAGTTGGACAGGGAGAGGCACTGAAGCTTTCTTT; CDR3aa: CASSWTGRGTEAFF
d_gene: .; j_gene: TRBJ2-5; abundance: few; v_gene: TRBV5-1; CDR3nt: TGCGCCAGCAGCTCTGGGCCAGGGGGACTGTCACAAGAGACCCAGTACTTC; CDR3aa: CASSSGPGGLSQETQYF
d_gene: TRBD1; j_gene: TRBJ2-7; abundance: .; v_gene: TRBV6-5; CDR3nt: TGTGCCAGCAGTTACCAGGGGGTCTTTTCCTACGAGCAGTACTTC; CDR3aa: CASSYQGVFSYEQYF
d_gene: .; j_gene: TRBJ2-1; abundance: .; v_gene: TRBV9; CDR3nt: TGTGCCAGCAGCGACCACAGGGTCAATGAGCAGTTCTTC; CDR3aa: CASSDHRVNEQFF
d_gene: TRBD2; j_gene: TRBJ2-1; abundance: few; v_gene: TRBV7-8; CDR3nt: TGTGCCAGCAGCTCCCAAACGCTAGCGGGATTGTTCAATGAGCAGTTCTTC; CDR3aa: CASSSQTLAGLFNEQFF
d_gene: .; j_gene: TRBJ1-1; abundance: few; v_gene: TRBV19; CDR3nt: TGTGCCAGTAGTATCTTTCCAGTGAACACTGAAGCTTTCTTT; CDR3aa: CASSIFPVNTEAFF
d_gene: .; j_gene: TRBJ2-1; abundance: few; v_gene: TRBV7-3; CDR3nt: TGTGCCAGCAGCTCCGGGAATGCGGGCTACAATGAGCAGTTCTTC; CDR3aa: CASSSGNAGYNEQFF
d_gene: TRBD2; j_gene: TRBJ2-1; abundance: few; v_gene: TRBV18; CDR3nt: TGTGCCAGCTCACCGTTTTATAGCGGGATAGAGTCCTACAATGAGCAGTTCTTC; CDR3aa: CASSPFYSGIESYNEQFF
d_gene: .; j_gene: TRBJ2-3; abundance: few; v_gene: TRBV7-2; CDR3nt: TGTGCCAGCAGCTTGGGTCCTAGTTCTAGCACAGATACGCAGTATTTT; CDR3aa: CASSLGPSSSTDTQYF
d_gene: TRBD2; j_gene: TRBJ2-1; abundance: few; v_gene: TRBV18; CDR3nt: TGTGCCAGCTCAGGGACTAGCGGGAAGAGCTCCTACAATGAGCAGTTCTTC; CDR3aa: CASSGTSGKSSYNEQFF
d_gene: .; j_gene: TRBJ2-2; abundance: .; v_gene: TRBV11-1; CDR3nt: TGTGCCAGCGAGCTGCTCAACACCGGGGAGCTGTTTTTT; CDR3aa: CASELLNTGELFF
d_gene: TRBD2; j_gene: TRBJ2-1; abundance: .; v_gene: TRBV30; CDR3nt: TGTGCCTGGAGTGTAGGACTAGCGGCCAGTATGGGGGAGCAGTTCTTC; CDR3aa: CAWSVGLAASMGEQFF
d_gene: TRBD1; j_gene: TRBJ2-7; abundance: .; v_gene: TRBV2; CDR3nt: TGTGCCAGCAGTGTCCAGGGGGCTTCCTACGAGCAGTACTTC; CDR3aa: CASSVQGASYEQYF
d_gene: TRBD2; j_gene: TRBJ2-3; abundance: .; v_gene: TRBV5-4; CDR3nt: TGTGCCAGCAGCATAGAACCCAGCGGGAGTAGCCCAGATACGCAGTATTTT; CDR3aa: CASSIEPSGSSPDTQYF
d_gene: .; j_gene: TRBJ1-1; abundance: few; v_gene: TRBV10-3; CDR3nt: TGTGCCATCAGGACACAGGGTGACACTGAAGCTTTCTTT; CDR3aa: CAIRTQGDTEAFF
d_gene: .; j_gene: TRBJ2-3; abundance: .; v_gene: TRBV14; CDR3nt: TGTGCCAGCAGCTCCCGAGCTGGGTACTACACAGATACGCAGTATTTT; CDR3aa: CASSSRAGYYTDTQYF